The 24 T cell receptor beta chains reported below all come from one sample, sequenced in a study of blood T cell repertoires in COVID-19. Sequencing was performed with immunoSEQ multiplex PCR; in TCRdb, only in-frame clones are kept and a portion is missing. The sample includes about 500,000 clones, approximately 89% of them seen just once. What was sequenced was peripheral blood. The receptors come from a man younger than 35 with COVID-19, enrolled during active disease.

V and J are TRBV6-7 and TRBJ2-1; D not certain. TRBV6-7 is reported as an ORF; its role is uncertain. Trimming shortened V by 0 bases and J by 0 bases, and 15 bases separated the two germline ends. The CDR3 covers 18 residues. CDR3 nucleotide sequence: TGTGCCAGCAGTTACTCGAGGTATTCGAGAGGCTCCTACAATGAGCAGTTCTTC. Amino acid sequence: CASSYSRYSRGSYNEQFF.

J is TRBJ2-2 and V is TRBV2; 9 bases are a match to TRBD1. Germline CDR1 and CDR2: SNHLY and FYNNEI. With V trimmed by 3 bases and J by 6 bases, 2 bases remained unmatched. This CDR3 spans 14 amino acids. CDR3 sequence reads: CASSEDRGPGELFF. Here the CDR3 DNA reads TGTGCCAGCAGTGAGGACAGGGGACCCGGGGAGCTGTTTTTT.

In this sample, this clone turned up a few times. The J gene is TRBJ1-1, the V gene TRBV5-6; no definite D call. CDR3 size: 13 residues. V lost 2 bases to trimming and J lost 0 bases, with 5 bases between them. The V gene's germline CDR1 is SGHDT and CDR2 YYEEEE. The CDR3 sequence is CASSLEMNTEAFF. As DNA, the CDR3 is TGTGCCAGCAGCTTAGAGATGAACACTGAAGCTTTCTTT.

J is TRBJ2-5 and V is TRBV5-4, with unresolved D. Germline CDR1 and CDR2: SGHNT and YYREEE (reference sequence). CDR3 length: 13 amino acids. Trimming took 6 bases from V and 5 from J, leaving 14 bases between them. CDR3 in DNA: TGTGCCAGCACCGGGTCCAGTTCGGAGACCCAGTACTTC. Its protein product is CASTGSSSETQYF.

This sequence joins TRBV3-1 (or the pseudogene TRBV3-2) and TRBJ2-1, with a tentative D call TRBD2 (6 bases). CDR3 size: 16 residues. The V end was cut by 0 bases, the J end by 7 bases, with 16 bases between. CDR1 is LGHDT and CDR2 is YNNKEL in the germline V gene (reference sequence). Written as DNA, the CDR3 is TGTGCCAGCAGCCAAGAGGTCGGGAGTCTCGATAATGAGCAGTTCTTC. Translation gives CASSQEVGSLDNEQFF.

This chain links TRBV6-5 with TRBJ2-7; 11 nucleotides line up with TRBD2. V lost 10 bases and J lost 3; bases outside the gene matches: 2. Germline CDR1 is MNHEY and CDR2 is SVGAGI. The CDR3 is 12 residues long. The CDR3 DNA follows: TGTGCCACCGGGACTAGCGGCTACGAGCAGTACTTC. Protein: CATGTSGYEQYF.

The chain couples TRBV10-2 to TRBJ2-2; 13 nucleotides align to TRBD2. This CDR3 is built from 16 residues. Germline assignment: CDR1 WSHSY and CDR2 SAAADI. The V gene end was trimmed by 6 bases and the J gene end by 7 bases; junction bases not matched to a gene: 8. The CDR3 DNA reads as TGCGCCAGCAGCGACCCACTAGCGGGGGGGCGCGGGGAGCTGTTTTTT. Residues: CASSDPLAGGRGELFF.

The chain couples TRBV29-1 to TRBJ2-3, with D possibly TRBD1 on 6 matching bases. V gave up 7 bases and J gave up 4 bases, with 24 bases separating them. Germline V gene sequence: CDR1 SQVTM, CDR2 ANQGSEA. This CDR3 is 16 amino acids long. The CDR3 sequence is CSGWGPRGPGPDTQYF. The CDR3 region has the DNA TGCAGCGGCTGGGGGCCTAGGGGACCTGGCCCAGATACGCAGTATTTT.

This clone has only one observation. V usage is TRBV5-1 and J usage is TRBJ2-5, with D perhaps matching TRBD2 (5 bases). Germline CDR1 SGHRS, CDR2 YFSETQ. This CDR3 has 15 residues. V lost 1 base and J 3 bases, leaving 13 bases between the germline ends. CDR3 in amino acids: CASSLLVGDEETQYF. CDR3 coding DNA: TGCGCCAGCAGCTTGTTGGTGGGAGATGAAGAGACCCAGTACTTC. Supplemented by reference TRBV5-1 and TRBJ2-5, the full variable domain reads KAGVTQTPRYLIKTRGQQVTLSCSPISGHRSVSWYQQTPGQGLQFLFEYFSETQRNKGNFPGRFSGRQFSNSRSEMNVSTLELGDSALYLCASSLLVGDEETQYFGPGTRLLVL.

The V gene is TRBV27, the J gene TRBJ1-1, with 7 bases identical to TRBD1. J gave up 2 bases and V 7 bases, and 7 bases lay outside the gene matches. The CDR3 has 14 amino acids. Germline CDR1 and CDR2: MNHEY and SMNVEV (reference sequence). The CDR3 DNA reads as TGTGCCAGCATTGACAGGGCGTCAAACACTGAAGCTTTCTTT. Its protein is CASIDRASNTEAFF.

V usage is TRBV5-1 and J usage is TRBJ2-3; D unclear. The germline V and J ends were trimmed by 0 bases and 3 bases, with 8 bases remaining between them. Germline V gene data show CDR1 as SGHRS and CDR2 as YFSETQ. The CDR3 spans 14 residues. CDR3 residues: CASSLAARTDTQYF. As DNA, the CDR3 is TGCGCCAGCAGCTTGGCCGCGAGGACAGATACGCAGTATTTT.

DNA for the CDR3: TGCGCCAGCAGCCCCTACTCGGGACAGGGGAATCAGCCCCAGCATTTT. Translated, it gives CASSPYSGQGNQPQHF. The chain recombines TRBV4-1 with TRBJ1-5; TRBD1 matches 10 bases. Germline assignment: CDR1 MGHRA and CDR2 YSYEKL. This CDR3 comprises 16 residues. V dropped 4 bases and J dropped 4; count of bases not matched to a gene: 7.

The V gene is TRBV18, the J gene TRBJ2-3; 9 nucleotides line up with TRBD2. Losses at the gene ends were 3 bases for V and 4 bases for J; bases not matched to a gene: 8. This CDR3 is 16 amino acids long. CDR1 KGHSH and CDR2 LQKENI come from the germline V gene. CDR3 region: CASSPVPGLAPDTQYF. CDR3 nucleotides: TGTGCCAGCTCACCCGTCCCGGGACTAGCCCCAGATACGCAGTATTTT.

The V gene is TRBV7-3, the J gene TRBJ2-3; D unclear. Trimming removed 5 bases from V and 2 bases from J, with 8 bases in between. Germline V lookup: CDR1 SGHTA, CDR2 FQGTGA. CDR3 length equals 13 residues. The CDR3 DNA is TGTGCCAGCAGCCCTCGACACACAGATACGCAGTATTTT. It is translated as CASSPRHTDTQYF.

The chain joins TRBV24-1 to TRBJ1-1; no clear D. Germline CDR1 reads KGHDR; CDR2 reads SFDVKD. The CDR3 has 14 residues. V gave up 6 bases and J gave up 5 bases, with 15 bases separating them. The CDR3 sequence is CATSPGPGWTEAFF. The CDR3 bases are TGTGCCACCAGTCCCGGGCCGGGGTGGACTGAAGCTTTCTTT.

The gene calls are TRBV7-2 and TRBJ2-4; TRBD2 agrees at 8 bases. Germline assignment: CDR1 SGHTA and CDR2 FQGNSA. This CDR3 comprises 14 residues. V trimming: 1 base; J trimming: 6 bases; junction bases outside the gene matches: 2. CDR3 residues: CASSLGLARNIQYF. CDR3 DNA: TGTGCCAGCAGCTTAGGACTAGCGCGAAACATTCAGTACTTC.

The chain uses TRBV2 and TRBJ2-2; D may be TRBD1 (6 bases). V was shortened by 8 bases and J by 0 bases, with 7 bases between the two germline ends. This CDR3 has 13 amino acids. Germline CDR1 and CDR2: SNHLY and FYNNEI. The CDR3 here is CASGTSNTGELFF. CDR3 bases: TGTGCCAGCGGGACATCGAACACCGGGGAGCTGTTTTTT.

Turning to this clone: The junction shows a germline mismatch at one end, possibly a read error. V is TRBV7-7 and J is TRBJ2-7, with a possible D match to TRBD1 (5 bases). Germline lookup yields CDR1 SSHAT and CDR2 FNYEAQ (reference sequence). CDR3 length: 13 amino acids. In DNA form, the CDR3 reads TGTGCTAGCAGCTTGAACCAGGGTACCGAGCAGTACTTC. It is translated as CASSLNQGTEQYF.

V is TRBV3-1 (or the pseudogene TRBV3-2) and J is TRBJ2-7; 9 nucleotides match TRBD1. Germline CDR1 is LGHDT and CDR2 is YNNKEL (reference sequence). Unmatched junction bases numbered 6, after V lost 4 bases and J lost 2 bases. This CDR3 region has 15 residues. In DNA form, the CDR3 reads TGTGCCAGCAGCCGTCCGGGACAGGGAGCCTACGAGCAGTACTTC. Its translation is CASSRPGQGAYEQYF.

This clone has only a few counts. The gene calls are TRBV6-5 and TRBJ1-5; TRBD1 is a possible D gene (5 bases). There are 16 residues in the CDR3. The germline CDR1 and CDR2 sequences are MNHEY and SVGAGI. Trimming cost V 0 bases and J 8 bases, with 17 bases left between them. Here the CDR3 DNA reads TGTGCCAGCAGTTACTCGAGGCCTACAGGTGTGGAGCCCCAGCATTTT. This gives the protein CASSYSRPTGVEPQHF.

This chain joins TRBV19 and TRBJ2-2, with TRBD2 identical over 9 bases. This CDR3 comprises 14 residues. Trimming removed 6 bases from V and 7 bases from J; junction bases left unmatched: 6. CDR1 and CDR2 from the germline V gene are LNHDA and SQIVND (reference sequence). The CDR3 here is CASSLAGWDGELFF. DNA for the CDR3: TGTGCCAGTAGCCTAGCGGGATGGGACGGGGAGCTGTTTTTT.

The J gene is TRBJ2-1, the V gene TRBV10-1; no clear D gene. V was clipped by 7 bases and J by 8 bases, with 12 bases between them. CDR1 and CDR2 from the germline V gene are WNHNN and SYGVQD (reference sequence). This CDR3 has 12 amino acids. CDR3 sequence (DNA): TGCGCCAGCACCTCCCGGTTCCATGAGCAGTTCTTC. It translates to CASTSRFHEQFF.

Only a few counts were recorded for this clone. The rearrangement uses TRBV18 and TRBJ1-2, with TRBD1 matching 7 bases. In germline, CDR1 is KGHSH, CDR2 LQKENI. V was pared by 6 bases and J by 3 bases, with 4 bases of the junction left unmatched. The CDR3 has 13 residues. The CDR3 loop reads CASSDTGDYGYTF. The CDR3 bases are TGTGCCAGCTCTGATACAGGGGACTATGGCTACACCTTC.

This clone was observed a single time. DNA of the CDR3: TGTGCTAGTGGTTTGGGACAGGGGCTTTACGAGCAGTACTTC. Its translation: CASGLGQGLYEQYF. The chain uses TRBV12-5 and TRBJ2-7; TRBD1 aligns across 8 bases. Germline CDR1 LGHNT, CDR2 FRNRAP. V dropped 1 base and J dropped 4; count of bases not matched to a gene: 3. The CDR3 is 14 residues long.